The source of this T cell receptor beta chain is a study of early T cells in non-severe SARS-CoV-2 infection. TCRdb ran MiXCR on the 5' RACE reads and lists one entry per CDR3 protein. The sample has roughly 42,000 distinct CDR3 sequences; 9.5% to 15% are singletons. The clonotype originates from an adult who was a healthcare worker with PCR-confirmed SARS-CoV-2 infection or an uninfected control (not recorded which). Input material: whole blood.

The CDR3 DNA follows: TGCAGCGTTGGAGGGCCAGAGACCCAGTACTTC. Translation gives CSVGGPETQYF. The genes are TRBV29-1 and TRBJ2-5, with D possibly being TRBD2 (5 bases). Trimming took 4 bases from V and 4 from J, leaving 7 bases between them. There are 11 residues in the CDR3. Germline V gives CDR1 SQVTM, CDR2 ANQGSEA.